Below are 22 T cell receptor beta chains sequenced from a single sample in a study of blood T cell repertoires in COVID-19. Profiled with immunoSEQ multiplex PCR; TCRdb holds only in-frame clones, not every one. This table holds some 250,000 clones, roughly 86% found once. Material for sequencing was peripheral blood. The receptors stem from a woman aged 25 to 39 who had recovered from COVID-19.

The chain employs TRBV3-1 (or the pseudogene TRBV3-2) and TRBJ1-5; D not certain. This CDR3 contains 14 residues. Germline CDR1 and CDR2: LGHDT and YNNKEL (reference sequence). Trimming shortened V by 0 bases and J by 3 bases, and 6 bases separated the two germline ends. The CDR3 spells CASSQDYSNQPQHF. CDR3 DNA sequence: TGTGCCAGCAGCCAAGATTACTCCAATCAGCCCCAGCATTTT.

The CDR3 sequence is CASSEWGQINQPQHF. DNA for the CDR3: TGTGCCAGCAGTGAATGGGGACAGATCAATCAGCCCCAGCATTTT. The V and J genes are TRBV2 and TRBJ1-5; 7 bases agree with TRBD1. The V and J ends lost 2 bases and 3 bases, in that order; junction bases with no gene match: 4. The CDR3 loop spans 15 amino acids. The germline V gene has CDR1 SNHLY and CDR2 FYNNEI.

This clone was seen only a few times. CDR3 bases: TGCGCCAGCAGCCAAGAAGGGGGTTATAGCAATCAGCCCCAGCATTTT. Its protein is CASSQEGGYSNQPQHF. The chain recombines TRBV4-1 with TRBJ1-5; D possibly corresponds to TRBD1 (6 bases). Germline V gives CDR1 MGHRA, CDR2 YSYEKL. V was cut by 0 bases and J by 0 bases, with 9 bases left in between. This CDR3 is 16 amino acids long.

The CDR3 here is CATSDSRGGGAPLGQFF. Written as DNA, the CDR3 is TGTGCCACCAGTGATTCCAGAGGCGGGGGGGCTCCCCTCGGGCAGTTCTTC. The chain is built from TRBV24-1 and TRBJ2-1, with TRBD2 matching 9 bases. V lost 2 bases, J lost 12 bases, and 16 bases stayed unmatched. This CDR3 comprises 17 residues. Per the germline V gene, CDR1 is KGHDR and CDR2 is SFDVKD.

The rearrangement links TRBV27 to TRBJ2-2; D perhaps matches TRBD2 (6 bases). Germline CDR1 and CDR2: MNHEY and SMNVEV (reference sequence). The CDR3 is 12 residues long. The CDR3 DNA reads TGTGCGGCGGGGTACCTGGGCGGGGAGCTGTTTTTT. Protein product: CAAGYLGGELFF.

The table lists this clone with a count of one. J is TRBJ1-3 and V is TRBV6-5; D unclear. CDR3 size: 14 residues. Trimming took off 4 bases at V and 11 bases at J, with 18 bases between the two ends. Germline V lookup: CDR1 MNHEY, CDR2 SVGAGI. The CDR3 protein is CASSSSTIRSPIYF. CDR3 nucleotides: TGTGCCAGCAGTTCATCCACGATTAGATCCCCCATATATTTT.

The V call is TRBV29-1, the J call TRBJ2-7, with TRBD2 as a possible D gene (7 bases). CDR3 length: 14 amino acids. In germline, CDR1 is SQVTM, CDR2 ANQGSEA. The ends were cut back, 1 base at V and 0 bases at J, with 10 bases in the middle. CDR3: CSVEGRGPSYEQYF. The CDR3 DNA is TGCAGCGTTGAAGGGCGGGGGCCCTCCTACGAGCAGTACTTC.

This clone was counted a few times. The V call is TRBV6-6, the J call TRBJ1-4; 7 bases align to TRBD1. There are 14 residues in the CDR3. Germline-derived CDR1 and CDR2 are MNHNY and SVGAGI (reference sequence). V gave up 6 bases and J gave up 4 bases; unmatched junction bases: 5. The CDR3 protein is CASSLQGNNEKLFF. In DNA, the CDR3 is TGTGCCAGCAGCTTACAGGGGAATAATGAAAAACTGTTTTTT.

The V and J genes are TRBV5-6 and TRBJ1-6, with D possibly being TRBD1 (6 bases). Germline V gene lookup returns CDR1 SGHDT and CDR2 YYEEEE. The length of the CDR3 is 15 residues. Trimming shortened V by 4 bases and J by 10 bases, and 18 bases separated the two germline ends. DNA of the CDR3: TGTGCCAGCAGCCTCCAACAGGGTTTGTACTCACCCCTCCACTTT. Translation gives CASSLQQGLYSPLHF. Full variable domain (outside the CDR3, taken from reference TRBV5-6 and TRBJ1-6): DAGVTQSPTHLIKTRGQQVTLRCSPKSGHDTVSWYQQALGQGPQFIFQYYEEEERQRGNFPDRFSGHQFPNYSSELNVNALLLGDSALYLCASSLQQGLYSPLHFGNGTRLTVT.

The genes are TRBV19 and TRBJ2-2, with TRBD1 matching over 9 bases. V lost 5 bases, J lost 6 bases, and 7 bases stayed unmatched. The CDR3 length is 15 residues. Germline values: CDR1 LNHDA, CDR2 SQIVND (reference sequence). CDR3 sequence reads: CASSPRDREAGELFF. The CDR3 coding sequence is TGTGCCAGTAGTCCGCGGGACAGGGAGGCCGGGGAGCTGTTTTTT.

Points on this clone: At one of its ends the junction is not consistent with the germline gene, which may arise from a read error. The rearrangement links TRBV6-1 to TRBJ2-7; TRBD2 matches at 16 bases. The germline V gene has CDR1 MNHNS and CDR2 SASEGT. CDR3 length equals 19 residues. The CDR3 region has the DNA TGTGCCAGCAGTCAAGCCGGGACTAGCGGGGGGGTTCGCTCCTACGAGCAGTACTTC. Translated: CASSQAGTSGGVRSYEQYF.

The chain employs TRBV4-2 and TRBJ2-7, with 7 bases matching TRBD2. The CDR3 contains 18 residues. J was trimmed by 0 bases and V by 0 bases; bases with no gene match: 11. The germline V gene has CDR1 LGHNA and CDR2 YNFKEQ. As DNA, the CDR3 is TGTGCCAGCAGCCAAGAGCTTAATTTGGGGGGGAGCTCCTACGAGCAGTACTTC. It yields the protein CASSQELNLGGSSYEQYF.

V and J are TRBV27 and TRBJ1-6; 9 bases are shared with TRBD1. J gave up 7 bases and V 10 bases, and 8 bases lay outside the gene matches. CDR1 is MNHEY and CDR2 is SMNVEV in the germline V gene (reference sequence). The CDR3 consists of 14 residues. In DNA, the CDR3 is TGTGCCACCGGCCCCGGACAGGGGAATTCACCCCTCCACTTT. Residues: CATGPGQGNSPLHF.

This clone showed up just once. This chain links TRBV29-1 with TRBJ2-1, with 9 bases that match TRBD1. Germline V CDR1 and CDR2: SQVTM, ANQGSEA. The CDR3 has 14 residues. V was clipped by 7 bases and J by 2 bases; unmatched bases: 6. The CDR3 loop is CSADRGRAYNEQFF. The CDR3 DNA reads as TGCAGCGCGGACAGGGGACGGGCCTACAATGAGCAGTTCTTC.

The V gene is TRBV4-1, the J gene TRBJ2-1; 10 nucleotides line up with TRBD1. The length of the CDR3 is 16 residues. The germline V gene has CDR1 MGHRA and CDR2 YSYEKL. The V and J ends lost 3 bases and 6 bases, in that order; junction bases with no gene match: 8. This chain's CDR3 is CASSQGGGTGVNEQFF. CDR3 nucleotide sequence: TGCGCCAGCAGCCAGGGGGGAGGGACAGGGGTCAATGAGCAGTTCTTC.

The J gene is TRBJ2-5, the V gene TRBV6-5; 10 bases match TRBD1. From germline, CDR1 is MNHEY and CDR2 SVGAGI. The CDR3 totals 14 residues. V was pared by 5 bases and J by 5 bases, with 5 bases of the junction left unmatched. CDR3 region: CASSPGQGWETQYF. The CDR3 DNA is TGTGCCAGCAGTCCGGGACAGGGGTGGGAGACCCAGTACTTC.

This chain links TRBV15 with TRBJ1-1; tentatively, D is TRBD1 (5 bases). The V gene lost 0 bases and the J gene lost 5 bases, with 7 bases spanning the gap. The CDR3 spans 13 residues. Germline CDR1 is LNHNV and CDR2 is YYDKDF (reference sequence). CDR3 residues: CATSRDRGTEAFF. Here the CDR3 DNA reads TGTGCCACCAGCAGAGACCGGGGGACTGAAGCTTTCTTT.

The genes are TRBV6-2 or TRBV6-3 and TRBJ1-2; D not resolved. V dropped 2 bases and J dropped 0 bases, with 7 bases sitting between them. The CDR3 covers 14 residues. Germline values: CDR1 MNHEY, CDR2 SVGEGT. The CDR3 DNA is TGTGCCAGCAGTTACAACACACCTAACTATGGCTACACCTTC. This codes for CASSYNTPNYGYTF.

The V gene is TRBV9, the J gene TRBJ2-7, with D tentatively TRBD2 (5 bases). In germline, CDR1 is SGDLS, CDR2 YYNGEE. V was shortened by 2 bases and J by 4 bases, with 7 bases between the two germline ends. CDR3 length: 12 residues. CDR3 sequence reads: CASSVEGYEQYF. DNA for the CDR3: TGTGCCAGCAGCGTTGAGGGTTACGAGCAGTACTTC.

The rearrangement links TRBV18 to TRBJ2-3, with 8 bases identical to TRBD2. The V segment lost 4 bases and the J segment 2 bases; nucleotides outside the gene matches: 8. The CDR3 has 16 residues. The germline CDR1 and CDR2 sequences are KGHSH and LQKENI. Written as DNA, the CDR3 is TGTGCCAGCTCACGGAAGGCGCGGGGGGCCACAGATACGCAGTATTTT. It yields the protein CASSRKARGATDTQYF.

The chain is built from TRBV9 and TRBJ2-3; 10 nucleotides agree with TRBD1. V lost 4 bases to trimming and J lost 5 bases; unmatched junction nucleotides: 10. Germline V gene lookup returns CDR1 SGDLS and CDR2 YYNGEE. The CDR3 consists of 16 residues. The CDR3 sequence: CASSPAPGQGKDTQYF. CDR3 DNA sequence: TGTGCCAGCAGCCCCGCACCGGGACAGGGGAAAGATACGCAGTATTTT.

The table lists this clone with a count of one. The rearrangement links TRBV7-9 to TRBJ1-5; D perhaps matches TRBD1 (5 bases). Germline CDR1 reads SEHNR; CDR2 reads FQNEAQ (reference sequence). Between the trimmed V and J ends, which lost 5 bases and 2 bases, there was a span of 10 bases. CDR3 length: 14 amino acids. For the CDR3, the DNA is TGTGCCAGCAGCCCGACAGATGGCAATCAGCCCCAGCATTTT. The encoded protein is CASSPTDGNQPQHF. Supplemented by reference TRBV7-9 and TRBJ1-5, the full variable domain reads DTGVSQNPRHKITKRGQNVTFRCDPISEHNRLYWYRQTLGQGPEFLTYFQNEAQLEKSRLLSDRFSAERPKGSFSTLEIQRTEQGDSAMYLCASSPTDGNQPQHFGDGTRLSIL.